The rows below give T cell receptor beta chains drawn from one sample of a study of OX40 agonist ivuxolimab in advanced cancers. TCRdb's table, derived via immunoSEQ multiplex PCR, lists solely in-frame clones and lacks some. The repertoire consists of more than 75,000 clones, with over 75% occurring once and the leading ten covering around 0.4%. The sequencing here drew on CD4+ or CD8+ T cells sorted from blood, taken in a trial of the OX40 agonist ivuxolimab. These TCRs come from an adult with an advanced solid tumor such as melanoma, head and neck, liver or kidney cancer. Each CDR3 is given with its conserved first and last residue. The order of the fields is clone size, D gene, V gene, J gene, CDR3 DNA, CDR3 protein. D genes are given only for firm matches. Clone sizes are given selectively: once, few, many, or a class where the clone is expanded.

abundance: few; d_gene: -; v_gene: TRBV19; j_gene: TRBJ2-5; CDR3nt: TGTGCCAGTAGTATGCATCGGTCCCTCCAGTACTTC; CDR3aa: CASSMHRSLQYF
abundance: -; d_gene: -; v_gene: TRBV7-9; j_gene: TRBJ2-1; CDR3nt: TGTGCCAGCAGCGCGACAGGAGTCGAGCAGTTCTTC; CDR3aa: CASSATGVEQFF
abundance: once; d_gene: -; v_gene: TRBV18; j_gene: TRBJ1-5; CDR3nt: TGTGCCAGCTCACCATCCCGGCAGCTCAATCAGCCCCAGCATTTT; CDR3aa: CASSPSRQLNQPQHF
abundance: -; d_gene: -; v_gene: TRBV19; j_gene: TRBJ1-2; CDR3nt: TGTGCCAGTGAAAATCGCCAACGTCCAGGGAAGTATGGCTACACCTTC; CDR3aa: CASENRQRPGKYGYTF
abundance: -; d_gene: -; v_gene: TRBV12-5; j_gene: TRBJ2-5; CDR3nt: TGTGCTAGTGGCCCTGTGGGAGTAGGAGAGACCCAGTACTTC; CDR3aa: CASGPVGVGETQYF
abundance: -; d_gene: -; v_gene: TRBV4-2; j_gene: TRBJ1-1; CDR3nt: TGTGCCAGCAGCCAAGAAAAGGGGTACACTGAAGCTTTCTTT; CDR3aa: CASSQEKGYTEAFF
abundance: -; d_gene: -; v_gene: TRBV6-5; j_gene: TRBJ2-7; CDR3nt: TGTGCCAGCAGTTACTCGATACGTAGTCAATACGAGCAGTACTTC; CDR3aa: CASSYSIRSQYEQYF
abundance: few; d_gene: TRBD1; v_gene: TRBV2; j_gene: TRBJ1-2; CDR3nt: TGTGCCAGCATGACAGGGGGCTATGGCTACACCTTC; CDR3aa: CASMTGGYGYTF
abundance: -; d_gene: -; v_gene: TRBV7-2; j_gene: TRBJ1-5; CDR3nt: TGTGCCAGCGCTTACAGGGTTGATCAGCCCCAGCATTTT; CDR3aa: CASAYRVDQPQHF
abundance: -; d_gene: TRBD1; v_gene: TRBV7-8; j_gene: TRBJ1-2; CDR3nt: TGTGCCAGCAGCTCACAGGGGGCGGGCTATGGCTACACCTTC; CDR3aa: CASSSQGAGYGYTF
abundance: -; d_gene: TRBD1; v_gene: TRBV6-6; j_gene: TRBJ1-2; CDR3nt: TGTGCCAGCAGTACAGGGGAGGGCTATGGCTACACCTTC; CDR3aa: CASSTGEGYGYTF
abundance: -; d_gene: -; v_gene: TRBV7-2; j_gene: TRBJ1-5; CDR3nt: TGTGCCAGCAGCTTAGAATCAACCAGAGGTCAGCCCCAGCATTTT; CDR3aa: CASSLESTRGQPQHF
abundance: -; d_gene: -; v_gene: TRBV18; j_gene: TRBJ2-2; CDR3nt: TGTGCCAGCTCACCACCGCTCGGGGAGCTGTTTTTT; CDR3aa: CASSPPLGELFF
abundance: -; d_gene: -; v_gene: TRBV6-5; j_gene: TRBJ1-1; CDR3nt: TGTGCCACCTACAACAGGGACGCAAACACTGAAGCTTTCTTT; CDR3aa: CATYNRDANTEAFF
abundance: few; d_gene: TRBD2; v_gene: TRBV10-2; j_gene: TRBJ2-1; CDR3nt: TGCGCCAGCAGCCAAACTAGCGGAGCTTCCCTTTCCGCCTACAATGAGCAGTTCTTC; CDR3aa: CASSQTSGASLSAYNEQFF
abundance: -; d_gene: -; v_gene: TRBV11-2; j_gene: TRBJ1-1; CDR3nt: TGTGCCAGCAGCTTGACAGGCCTTTTAGGGGACACTGAAGCTTTCTTT; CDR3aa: CASSLTGLLGDTEAFF
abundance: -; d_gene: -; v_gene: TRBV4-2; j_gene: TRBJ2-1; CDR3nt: TGTGCCAGCAGCCAAGAGGCCCATGAGCAGTTCTTC; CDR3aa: CASSQEAHEQFF
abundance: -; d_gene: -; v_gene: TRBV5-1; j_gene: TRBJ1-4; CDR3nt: TGCGCCAGCAGCTTGGCGGCGGCAACTAATGAAAAACTGTTTTTT; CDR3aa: CASSLAAATNEKLFF
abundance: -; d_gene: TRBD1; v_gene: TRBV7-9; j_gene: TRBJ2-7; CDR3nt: TGTGCCAGCAGCCTCGACAGGGGAGACGAGCAGTACTTC; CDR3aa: CASSLDRGDEQYF
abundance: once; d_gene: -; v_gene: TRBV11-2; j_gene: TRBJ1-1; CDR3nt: TGTGCCAGCAGCTTTGGGGGGATGAACACTGAAGCTTTCTTT; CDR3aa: CASSFGGMNTEAFF
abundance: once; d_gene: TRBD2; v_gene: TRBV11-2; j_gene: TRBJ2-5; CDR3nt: TGTGCCAGCAGCCCCAAACTAGCGGGAGGGGTGTACCAAGAGACCCAGTACTTC; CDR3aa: CASSPKLAGGVYQETQYF
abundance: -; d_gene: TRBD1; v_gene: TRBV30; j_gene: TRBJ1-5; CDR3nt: TGTGCCTGGAATTCGGGGACAGGGGGGAGATATAGCAATCAGCCCCAGCATTTT; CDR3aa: CAWNSGTGGRYSNQPQHF
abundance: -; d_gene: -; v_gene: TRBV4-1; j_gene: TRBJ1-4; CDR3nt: TGCGCCAGCAGCCAAGAGTTCAGGGAACCTGAAAAACTGTTTTTT; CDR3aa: CASSQEFREPEKLFF
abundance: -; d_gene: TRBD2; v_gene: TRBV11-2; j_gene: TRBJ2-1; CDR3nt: TGTGCCAGCAGATTACGGAGGTTAGCGGGAGGGAACATGAACAATGAGCAGTTCTTC; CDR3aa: CASRLRRLAGGNMNNEQFF
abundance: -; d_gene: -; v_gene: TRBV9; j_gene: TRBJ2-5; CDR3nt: TGTGCCAGCAGCGTAGGCAGGGGTTTCCAAGAGACCCAGTACTTC; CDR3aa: CASSVGRGFQETQYF
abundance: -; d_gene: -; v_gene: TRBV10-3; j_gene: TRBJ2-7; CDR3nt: TGTGCCATCAGTGAGTTTCGGGGAAATACCTACGAGCAGTACTTC; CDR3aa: CAISEFRGNTYEQYF
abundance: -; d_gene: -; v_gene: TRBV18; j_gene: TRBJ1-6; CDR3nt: TGTGCCAGCTTACTACGACAGCCTCTTGAGTCACCCCTCCACTTT; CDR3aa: CASLLRQPLESPLHF
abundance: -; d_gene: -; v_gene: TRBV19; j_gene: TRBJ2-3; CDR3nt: TGTGCCAGTAAACAGAATCCGGGACTGAGCACAGATACGCAGTATTTT; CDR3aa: CASKQNPGLSTDTQYF
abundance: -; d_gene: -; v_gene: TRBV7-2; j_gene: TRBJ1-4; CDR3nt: TGTGCCAGCAGGATGACAGGCCCTAATGAAAAACTGTTTTTT; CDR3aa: CASRMTGPNEKLFF
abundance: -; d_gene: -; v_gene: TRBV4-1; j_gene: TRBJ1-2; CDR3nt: TGCGCCAGCAGCCAAGTGGCAGGGACCGGCTACACCTTC; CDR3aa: CASSQVAGTGYTF
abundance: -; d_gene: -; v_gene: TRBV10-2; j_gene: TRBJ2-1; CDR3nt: TGCGCCAGCAGGGTTCAACCAAGGATTTCGGATGAGCAGTTCTTC; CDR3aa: CASRVQPRISDEQFF
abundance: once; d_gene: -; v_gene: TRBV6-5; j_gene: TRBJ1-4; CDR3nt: TGTGCCAGCAGTTACTCCGATCCCAGGGAAAATGAAAAACTGTTTTTT; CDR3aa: CASSYSDPRENEKLFF
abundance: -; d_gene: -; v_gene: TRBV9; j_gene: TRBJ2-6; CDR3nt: TGTGCCAGCAGCGCGACACTCTCTGGGGCCAACGTCCTGACTTTC; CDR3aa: CASSATLSGANVLTF
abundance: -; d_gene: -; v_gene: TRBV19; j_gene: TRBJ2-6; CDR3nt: TGTGCCAGTAGTATAGATCCGAGGAGCTCTGGGGCCAACGTCCTGACTTTC; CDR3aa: CASSIDPRSSGANVLTF
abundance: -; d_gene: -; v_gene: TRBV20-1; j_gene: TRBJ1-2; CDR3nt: TGCAGTGTAGCGGAAACTGGCTACACCTTC; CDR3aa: CSVAETGYTF
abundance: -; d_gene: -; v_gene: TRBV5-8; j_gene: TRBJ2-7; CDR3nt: TGTGCCCAGCCAGCCGACGCGTCCTACGAGCAGTACTTC; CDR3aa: CAQPADASYEQYF
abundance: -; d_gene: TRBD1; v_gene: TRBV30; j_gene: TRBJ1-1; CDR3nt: TGTGCCTGGAACAGGGACAGAGCGAACACTGAAGCTTTCTTT; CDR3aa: CAWNRDRANTEAFF
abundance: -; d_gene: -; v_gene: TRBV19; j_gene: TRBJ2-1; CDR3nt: TGTGCCAGTAGTGATGCGAGGGGGGGTTACAATGAGCAGTTCTTC; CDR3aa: CASSDARGGYNEQFF
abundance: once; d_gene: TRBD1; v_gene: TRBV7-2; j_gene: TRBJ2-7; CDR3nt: TGTGCCAGCAGCTTAGAGGGGGCTGGTTACGAGCAGTACTTC; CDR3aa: CASSLEGAGYEQYF
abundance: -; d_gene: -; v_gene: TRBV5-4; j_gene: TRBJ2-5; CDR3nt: TGTGCCAGCAGTAGGGAACCGAGCGTGTACCGAGAGACCCAGTACTTC; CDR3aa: CASSREPSVYRETQYF
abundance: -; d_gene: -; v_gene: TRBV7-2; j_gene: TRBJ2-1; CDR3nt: TGTGCCAGCAGCCCAGAGATTGGGACCCAAAGCGGTGAGCAGTTCTTC; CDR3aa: CASSPEIGTQSGEQFF
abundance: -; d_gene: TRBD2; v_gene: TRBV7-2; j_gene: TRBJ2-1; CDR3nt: TGTGCCAGCAGCTCCGGGACTAGTTCGGGATCCTACAATGAGCAGTTCTTC; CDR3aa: CASSSGTSSGSYNEQFF
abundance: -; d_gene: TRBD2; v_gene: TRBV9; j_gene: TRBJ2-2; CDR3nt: TGTGCCAGCAGCACCCGAGCGGGAGGGAACACCGGGGAGCTGTTTTTT; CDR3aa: CASSTRAGGNTGELFF